Only a few counts were recorded for the clone carrying this T cell receptor (beta chain). Its target is unknown. This sample was included in a study of blood T cells in healthy people across ages. A sample-barcoded 5' primer and a J-beta primer mix were used in a second PCR of about 7 to 12 cycles. Each cDNA molecule was tagged by a template-switch adaptor that had 12 random nucleotides. TCRdb re-called the 5' RACE reads with MiXCR, one entry per CDR3 protein. This table has some 710,000 distinct CDR3 sequences, 20% to 25% appearing once. Regarding the study as a whole: While age rose, TCR beta diversity per million T cells dropped in a roughly linear way.

The CDR3 loop spans 15 amino acids. V was clipped by 0 bases and J by 4 bases, with 12 bases between them. The receptor's source is a man between 65 and 79 years old in good health. Sample: blood. The chain links TRBV12-3 or TRBV12-4 to TRBJ1-2; the D is unclear. CDR3 sequence reads: CASSLAPGGRYGYTF. The CDR3 coding sequence is TGTGCCAGCAGTTTAGCGCCCGGAGGGCGCTATGGCTACACCTTC.